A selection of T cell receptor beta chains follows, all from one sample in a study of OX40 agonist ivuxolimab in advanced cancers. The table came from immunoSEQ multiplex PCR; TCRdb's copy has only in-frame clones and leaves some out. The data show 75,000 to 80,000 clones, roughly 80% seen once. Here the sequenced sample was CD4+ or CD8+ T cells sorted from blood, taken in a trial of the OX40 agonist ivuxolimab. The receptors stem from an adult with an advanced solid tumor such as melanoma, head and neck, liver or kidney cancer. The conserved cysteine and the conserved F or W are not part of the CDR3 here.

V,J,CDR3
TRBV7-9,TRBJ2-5,ASSPPGRPQETQY
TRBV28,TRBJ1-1,ASRAANTEAF
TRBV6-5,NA,ASSYEAGRNEQY
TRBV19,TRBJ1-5,ASKGQGALQPQH
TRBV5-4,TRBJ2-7,ASSLTLGSSGEQY
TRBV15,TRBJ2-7,ATSRESGVIPYEQY
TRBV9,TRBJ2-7,ASSVAPSMGSYEQY
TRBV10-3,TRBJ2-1,AITTQGYNEQF
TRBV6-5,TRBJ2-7,ASSLTWDNSYEQY
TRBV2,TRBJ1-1,ASSEKGSRMNTEAF
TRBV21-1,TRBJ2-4,ASNNGAGLGKNIQY
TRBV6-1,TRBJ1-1,ASSEVWVTEAF
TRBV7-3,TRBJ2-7,ASSLQGPQGEQY
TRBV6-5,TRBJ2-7,ASSNGREGHEQY
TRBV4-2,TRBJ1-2,ASSQGGDGYT
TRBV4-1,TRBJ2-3,ASSQGERDHKY
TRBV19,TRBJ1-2,ASSIGTGYGYT
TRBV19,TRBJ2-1,ASSIDPRGGYNEQF
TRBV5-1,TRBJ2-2,ASSPAAGGDTGELF
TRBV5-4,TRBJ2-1,ASSLAGAGGENEQF
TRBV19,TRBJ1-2,ASKPGQNNYGYT
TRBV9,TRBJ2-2,ASRVGGDLNTGELF
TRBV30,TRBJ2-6,AWSVGRANVLT
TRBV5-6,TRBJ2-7,ASAGTGAYEQY
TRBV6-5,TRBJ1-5,ASSYEEGSNQPQH
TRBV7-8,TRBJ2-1,ASSLLWGVFYNEQF
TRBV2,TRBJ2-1,ASTDYNEQF
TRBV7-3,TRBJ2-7,ASSLLAGVNEQY
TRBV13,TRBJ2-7,ASSSSGEQY
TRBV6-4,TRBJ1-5,ASSPGGGRNQPQH
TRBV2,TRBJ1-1,ASSEGFLNTEAF
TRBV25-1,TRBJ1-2,AYSTGTNYGYT
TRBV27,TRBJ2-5,ASSLGAGETQY
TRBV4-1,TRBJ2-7,ASSPTLSYEQY
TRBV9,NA,ASSAGWTGRSYEQY
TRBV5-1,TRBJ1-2,ASHTGQSNYGYT
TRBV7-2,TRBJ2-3,ASSLALPGDTQY
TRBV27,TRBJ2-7,ASSLGTSSEQY
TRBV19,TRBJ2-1,ASSPLEGLYNEQF
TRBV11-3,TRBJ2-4,ASSSLRAGAYSGAKNIQY
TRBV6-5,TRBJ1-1,ATRNWNTEAF
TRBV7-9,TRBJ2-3,ASTYGDTQY
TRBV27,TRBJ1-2,ASSASGTNYGYT
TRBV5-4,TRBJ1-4,ATAPQGPGEKLF
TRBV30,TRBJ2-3,AWSRGLAGAEDTQY